The rows below give T cell receptor beta chains drawn from one sample of a study of post-analysis software for immune sequencing data. TCRdb re-called the PCR reads through MiXCR, storing one row per CDR3 protein. The data show some 690,000 distinct CDR3 sequences, roughly 27% seen once. Specimen: blood. The receptor set was obtained from a girl aged 10 to 17 with multiple sclerosis. Both conserved end residues are part of each CDR3. A D gene is named only where the DNA matches it firmly. Clone size is shown for a subset of rows, as once, few, many or a class of expanded clone.

clone size,V gene,J gene,D gene,CDR3 DNA,CDR3 protein
NA,TRBV7-9,TRBJ2-2,NA,TGTGCCAGCAGGTCTTTAAGGGAACTCGGCACCGGGGAGCTGTTTTTT,CASRSLRELGTGELFF
many,TRBV7-8,TRBJ2-3,TRBD2,TGTGCCAGCAGCTTAGCCGGGCTAGCGGGAGCCGATACGCAGTATTTT,CASSLAGLAGADTQYF
NA,TRBV12-3/TRBV12-4,TRBJ2-7,NA,TGTGCCAGCAGTTTAGGAACAGGGAGAGCCTACGAGCAGTACTTC,CASSLGTGRAYEQYF
few,TRBV10-3,TRBJ1-2,NA,TGTGCCATCAGTGAGGGGGGCTCAGACTATGGCTACACCTTC,CAISEGGSDYGYTF
NA,TRBV28,TRBJ1-5,TRBD1,TGTGCCAGCAGCCCCGACAGGGTTCGCAATCAGCCCCAGCATTTT,CASSPDRVRNQPQHF
few,TRBV20-1,TRBJ2-7,TRBD2,TGCAGTGCTAGAGCCCTAACTAGCGGGAGTACGAACGAGCAGTACTTC,CSARALTSGSTNEQYF
few,TRBV7-2,TRBJ1-4,NA,TGTGCCAGCAGCCCTGTCAATGCGATTTTGGGAGAAAAACTGTTTTTT,CASSPVNAILGEKLFF
NA,TRBV7-2,TRBJ2-3,NA,TGTGCCAGCAGCCCCCGAATCGATACGCAGTATTTT,CASSPRIDTQYF
few,TRBV3-1,TRBJ2-3,TRBD2,TGTGCCAGCAGGGTAGCGGGGGGTGAGACAGATACGCAGTATTTT,CASRVAGGETDTQYF
NA,TRBV9,TRBJ2-7,TRBD1,TGTGCCAGCAAACCACCGACAGGGGAGTACGAGCAGTACTTC,CASKPPTGEYEQYF
NA,TRBV5-6,TRBJ1-1,TRBD1,TGTGCCAGCAGCTGGGGGACAGGGGGCGGGCCTGAAGCTTTCTTT,CASSWGTGGGPEAFF
NA,TRBV6-6,TRBJ2-5,NA,TGTGCCAGCAGTTACTCCCAGGATGAGCAGTACTTC,CASSYSQDEQYF
NA,TRBV6-5,TRBJ1-2,NA,TGTGCCAGCAGTTCACAGGGACGGGGCTACACCTTC,CASSSQGRGYTF
NA,TRBV28,TRBJ2-7,TRBD2,TGTGCCAGCAGGAAGCCCGGGACTACCCCCTACGAGCAGTACTTC,CASRKPGTTPYEQYF
NA,TRBV29-1,TRBJ1-1,NA,TGCAGCGACCTTGGCCGACAGGAAGCTTTCTTT,CSDLGRQEAFF
NA,TRBV20-1,TRBJ2-4,TRBD2,TGCAGTGCTTGGACTAGCGGGAAAGAGGTCAAAAACATTCAGTACTTC,CSAWTSGKEVKNIQYF
NA,TRBV20-1,TRBJ2-1,NA,TGCAGTGCTAGAGTTGCGGGGCTTGTTGAGGGGTACAATGAGCAGTTCTTC,CSARVAGLVEGYNEQFF
NA,TRBV13,TRBJ2-7,NA,TGTGCCAGCAGCTTAGGGGAGGGCCTTTACGAGCAGTACTTC,CASSLGEGLYEQYF
NA,TRBV7-2,TRBJ2-3,NA,TGTGCCAGCAGCTTATTGGGAGGGGGCACCTCCCTCCCAGATACGCAGTATTTT,CASSLLGGGTSLPDTQYF
once,TRBV5-1,TRBJ2-1,TRBD1,TGCGCCGGCAGCTTGAGGGACAGGGGTATCAATGAGCAGTTCTTC,CAGSLRDRGINEQFF
few,TRBV6-2/TRBV6-3,TRBJ2-7,NA,TGTGCCAGCAGTTATTCTCCGGACCAACTCTACGAGCAGTACTTC,CASSYSPDQLYEQYF
few,TRBV7-2,TRBJ2-7,TRBD2,TGTGCCAGCTGTGAGCGGGAGTTATGCCCCTACGAGCAGTACTTC,CASCERELCPYEQYF
NA,TRBV5-1,TRBJ1-1,NA,TGCGCCAGCAGCCCGACGCTGGACAGCCGAATGAACACTGAAGCTTTCTTT,CASSPTLDSRMNTEAFF
many,TRBV6-5,TRBJ1-2,NA,TGTGCCAGCAGTTACTCGGGGACGGTTTTGAGCTACACCTTC,CASSYSGTVLSYTF
few,TRBV27,TRBJ2-2,NA,TGTGCCAGCAGTTTAGAACTAGCCTCTGGGGAGCTGTTTTTT,CASSLELASGELFF
NA,TRBV12-3/TRBV12-4,TRBJ1-1,NA,TGTGCCAGCAGTTTTACGGCGGGACGGGCGAACACTGAAGCTTTCTTT,CASSFTAGRANTEAFF
many,TRBV7-2,TRBJ2-5,TRBD2,TGTGCCAGCAGCTCCGGACTAGCGGGGCAAGAGACCCAGTACTTC,CASSSGLAGQETQYF
NA,TRBV7-9,TRBJ2-7,NA,TGTGCCAGCAGCGCTGCTGACAGGACCTACGAGCAGTACTTC,CASSAADRTYEQYF
NA,TRBV12-3/TRBV12-4,TRBJ1-6,NA,TGTGCCAGCAGTTTTGGCAGGGTCGGAACACCCCCCCACTTT,CASSFGRVGTPPHF
NA,TRBV20-1,TRBJ2-7,TRBD1,TGCAGTGCTAGAGATAGGGGACAGGGAAGCTCCTACGAGCAGTACTTC,CSARDRGQGSSYEQYF
few,TRBV5-1,TRBJ2-5,TRBD2,TGCGCCAGCAGCGTATCGGGGGGGCCTTTGGAGACCCAGTACTTC,CASSVSGGPLETQYF
NA,TRBV6-5,TRBJ1-6,TRBD1,TGTGCCAGCAGTTACACCCTGACTCTCAGGGGGCCTTATTCACCCCTCCACTTT,CASSYTLTLRGPYSPLHF
few,TRBV29-1,TRBJ2-5,TRBD1,TGCAGCGCGGCCCGGGCAGGGGGACGGGAGACCCAGTACTTC,CSAARAGGRETQYF
many,TRBV20-1,TRBJ2-7,NA,TGCAGTGCTCGGAGGACAGCGGCCTACGAGCAGTACTTC,CSARRTAAYEQYF
NA,TRBV4-3,TRBJ2-1,TRBD2,TGCGCCAGCAGCCACGAGACTAGCGGGAGGAATGAGCAGTTCTTC,CASSHETSGRNEQFF
NA,TRBV4-3,TRBJ2-3,NA,TGCGCCAGCAGCCAAGAAGAGGGAAGCACAGATACGCAGTATTTT,CASSQEEGSTDTQYF
NA,TRBV29-1,TRBJ2-7,TRBD2,TGCAGCGAGGGGACTAGCGGATTGCGCGAGCAGTACTTC,CSEGTSGLREQYF
NA,TRBV29-1,TRBJ2-1,NA,TGCAGCGTTGTCCTCCTCCGGAATGAGCAGTTCTTC,CSVVLLRNEQFF
many,TRBV20-1,TRBJ1-2,NA,TGCAGTGCCCCGTCTTCCGCGGACTTGTGGGACTATGGCTACACCTTC,CSAPSSADLWDYGYTF
few,TRBV7-8,TRBJ1-1,NA,TGTGCCAGCAGCCCCACGAGTGGACAGCTGAACACTGAAGCTTTCTTT,CASSPTSGQLNTEAFF
NA,TRBV20-1,TRBJ2-7,NA,TGCAGTGCTCCCAGACTAGAGGGGAACTACGAGCAGTACTTC,CSAPRLEGNYEQYF